This T cell receptor (beta chain) is from a study of beta chain features in type 1 diabetes. A few counts support this clone. The same CDR3 also results from other DNA sequences found in this sample. The authors reverse transcribed all of the isolated RNA, so sequencing captured expressed TCRB transcripts. Clones were sequenced by immunoSEQ multiplex PCR, and TCRdb holds only the in-frame ones, with some missing. The profile covers roughly 610,000 clones, with around 15% appearing a single time and approximately 0.087% taken by the ten largest. The germline V gene encodes CDR1 MDHEN and CDR2 SYDVKM. The CDR3 contains 13 residues. Trimming took 6 bases from V and 5 from J; bases not matched to a gene: 5.

The V and J genes are TRBV28 and TRBJ1-1; 8 bases align to TRBD1. Sequencing was done on a sample of naive CD4+ T cells from blood. The receptor was isolated from a man aged 18-30 years in good health. The CDR3 is CASSPGGGTEAFF. The CDR3 DNA sequence: TGTGCCAGCAGCCCAGGGGGCGGGACTGAAGCTTTCTTT.